The 27 T cell receptor beta chains below were found in one sample sequenced in a study of blood T cell repertoires in COVID-19. Here immunoSEQ multiplex PCR was the method, and the copy in TCRdb shows in-frame clones only, minus some. The table includes under 200,000 clones, roughly 80% detected once. Sequenced material: PBMCs or T cells enriched from blood (not recorded which). The receptors were gathered from a woman aged 45-65 years who had recovered from COVID-19.

The genes are TRBV28 and TRBJ1-2; TRBD1 might be the D (6 bases). V lost 5 bases and J lost 9, with 19 bases in between. The CDR3 covers 14 residues. Germline V gives CDR1 MDHEN, CDR2 SYDVKM. The DNA of the CDR3 is TGTGCCAGCAGTCCATCCCGGGACACCGTGAGCTACACCTTC. Residues: CASSPSRDTVSYTF.

This chain connects TRBV29-1 to TRBJ1-5; the D is unclear. The CDR3 has 13 residues. The ends were cut back, 4 bases at V and 0 bases at J, with 7 bases in the middle. The germline gives CDR1 SQVTM, CDR2 ANQGSEA. CDR3 amino acids: CSVAELSNQPQHF. The CDR3 DNA is TGCAGCGTTGCTGAACTTAGCAATCAGCCCCAGCATTTT.

The chain recombines TRBV6-1 with TRBJ2-7; D unclear. The germline V gene encodes CDR1 MNHNS and CDR2 SASEGT. This CDR3 is 14 amino acids long. Trimming pared 3 bases from V and 4 bases from J, leaving 13 bases between. The CDR3 spells CASSDFGAYYEQYF. CDR3 in DNA: TGTGCCAGCAGTGATTTTGGAGCGTATTACGAGCAGTACTTC.

The gene calls are TRBV4-2 and TRBJ1-4, with 11 bases matching TRBD1. There are 14 residues in the CDR3. J gave up 8 bases and V 8 bases, and 7 bases lay outside the gene matches. In germline, CDR1 is LGHNA, CDR2 YNFKEQ. CDR3 loop: CASSPGQGVEKLFF. DNA of the CDR3: TGTGCCAGCTCCCCGGGACAGGGGGTCGAAAAACTGTTTTTT.

This sequence joins TRBV6-5 and TRBJ2-7; 9 nucleotides match TRBD2. J lost 4 bases, V lost 2 bases, and 3 bases had no gene match. This CDR3 has 14 amino acids. Germline-derived CDR1 and CDR2 are MNHEY and SVGAGI. The CDR3 here is CASSYASGIYEQYF. In nucleotides, the CDR3 is TGTGCCAGCAGTTACGCTAGCGGGATATACGAGCAGTACTTC.

The chain uses TRBV4-3 and TRBJ2-3; 10 bases align to TRBD2. Germline loops: CDR1 LGHNA, CDR2 YSLEER. V gave up 4 bases and J gave up 2 bases; unmatched junction bases: 9. CDR3 length equals 17 residues. The CDR3 DNA sequence: TGCGCCAGCAGCCGCCAACCTAGCGGGGGAGCCACAGATACGCAGTATTTT. Translation gives CASSRQPSGGATDTQYF.

The V call is TRBV19, the J call TRBJ1-4, with TRBD1 identical over 7 bases. The germline CDR1 and CDR2 sequences are LNHDA and SQIVND (reference sequence). The CDR3 contains 15 residues. After removal of 8 bases from V and 5 bases from J, the junction contained 11 bases not matched to a gene. Here the CDR3 reads CASLSSGQHNEKLFF. The DNA of the CDR3 is TGTGCCAGTCTATCTTCGGGACAGCACAATGAAAAACTGTTTTTT.

The chain couples TRBV29-1 to TRBJ2-7, with D possibly matching TRBD1 (5 bases). CDR1 is SQVTM and CDR2 is ANQGSEA in the germline V gene. The CDR3 consists of 12 residues. V was cut by 4 bases and J by 2 bases, with 9 bases left in between. The CDR3 DNA is TGCAGCGTTGCACAGGCCGCCTACGAGCAGTACTTC. Translation gives CSVAQAAYEQYF.

This rearrangement joins TRBV5-1 to TRBJ1-6; a possible D gene is TRBD1 (6 bases). V lost 8 bases and J 9 bases, leaving 15 bases between the germline ends. Germline V gene data show CDR1 as SGHRS and CDR2 as YFSETQ. There are 13 residues in the CDR3. This CDR3 is CASSGGASSPLHF. The CDR3 DNA follows: TGCGCCAGTTCTGGGGGGGCGAGTTCACCCCTCCACTTT.

The chain has TRBV21-1 and TRBJ2-1; the D segment call TRBD2 is taken from the table without a DNA check. TRBV21-1 is a pseudogene. The CDR3 covers 13 residues. CDR3 sequence (DNA): TGTGCCAGCAGCAAATCTCCTGTGAGCGAGCAGTTCTTC. This gives the protein CASSKSPVSEQFF.

The V gene is TRBV27, the J gene TRBJ1-1; 8 bases map to TRBD1. The length of the CDR3 is 15 residues. V trimming: 7 bases; J trimming: 5 bases; junction bases outside the gene matches: 12. Looked up from germline, CDR1 is MNHEY and CDR2 is SMNVEV (reference sequence). CDR3 loop: CASTGTGSVWTEAFF. The CDR3 DNA is TGTGCCAGCACAGGGACAGGTAGTGTTTGGACTGAAGCTTTCTTT.

The CDR3 DNA follows: TGCAGCCATAGGCGGGGCAGGGAGACCCAGTACTTC. It codes for CSHRRGRETQYF. The rearrangement uses TRBV29-1 and TRBJ2-5, with D perhaps matching TRBD2 (6 bases). Trimming took 8 bases from V and 5 from J, leaving 15 bases between them. Germline-derived CDR1 and CDR2 are SQVTM and ANQGSEA. CDR3 length equals 12 residues.

This clone has more than one count but fewer than ten. CDR3 sequence (DNA): TGTGCCAGCAGCTTAGCGCCCAGGGGCCCTTGGGGCTACGAGCAGTACTTC. Protein product: CASSLAPRGPWGYEQYF. V usage is TRBV7-8 and J usage is TRBJ2-7; tentative D call: TRBD1 (6 bases). Deletions cut 0 bases from V and 3 bases from J, with 18 bases between. This CDR3 has 17 residues. The germline V gene encodes CDR1 SGHVS and CDR2 FQNEAQ.

As to this clone: Other DNA sequences of this sample code for an identical CDR3. This chain links TRBV7-2 with TRBJ1-3; tentatively, D is TRBD1 (5 bases). V was cut by 1 base and J by 4 bases, with 8 bases left in between. The CDR3 has 14 residues. Germline V gene sequence: CDR1 SGHTA, CDR2 FQGNSA. CDR3 DNA sequence: TGTGCCAGCAGCTTAGGTCAGGGAGGAAACACCATATATTTT. Translation: CASSLGQGGNTIYF. The entire variable domain, with the rest obtained from reference TRBV7-2 and TRBJ1-3, is as follows: GAGVSQSPSNKVTEKGKDVELRCDPISGHTALYWYRQSLGQGLEFLIYFQGNSAPDKSGLPSDRFSAERTGGSVSTLTIQRTQQEDSAVYLCASSLGQGGNTIYFGEGSWLTVV.

The CDR3 sequence is CASSPNTGGGTEAFF. The CDR3, as DNA: TGTGCCAGCAGCCCTAATACGGGCGGAGGCACTGAAGCTTTCTTT. The chain employs TRBV7-3 and TRBJ1-1, with D unclear. CDR1 is SGHTA and CDR2 is FQGTGA in the germline V gene. CDR3 length equals 15 residues. V dropped 5 bases and J dropped 4 bases, with 17 bases sitting between them.

The chain uses TRBV24-1 and TRBJ2-3; TRBD2 matches 7 bases. Germline trimming cut 5 bases from V and 5 bases from J; bases unmatched to any gene: 6. The CDR3 totals 14 residues. CDR1 KGHDR and CDR2 SFDVKD come from the germline V gene. The CDR3 coding sequence is TGTGCCACCAGTGGTAGCGGGCGGCAAGATACGCAGTATTTT. It specifies CATSGSGRQDTQYF.

The V and J genes are TRBV10-2 and TRBJ2-3; the D is unclear. Per germline, CDR1 WSHSY and CDR2 SAAADI. Trimming pared 6 bases from V and 3 bases from J, leaving 7 bases between. The CDR3 contains 12 residues. CDR3 nucleotide sequence: TGCGCCAGCAGGCCGGGTACAGATACGCAGTATTTT. Amino acids: CASRPGTDTQYF.

This clone was seen many times. The rearrangement joins TRBV29-1 to TRBJ1-3; TRBD1 might be the D (6 bases). The CDR3 is 12 amino acids. The V and J ends lost 4 bases and 8 bases respectively, with 12 bases between them. Germline V gives CDR1 SQVTM, CDR2 ANQGSEA. CDR3 residues: CSVGSGVDTIYF. CDR3 bases: TGCAGCGTTGGTTCAGGGGTGGACACCATATATTTT.

The V and J genes are TRBV5-6 and TRBJ1-1; a possible D gene is TRBD1 (6 bases). The CDR3 spans 16 residues. Trimming cost V 0 bases and J 4 bases, with 16 bases left between them. Germline values: CDR1 SGHDT, CDR2 YYEEEE. The CDR3 region is CASSLGRGRSITEAFF. In nucleotides, the CDR3 is TGTGCCAGCAGCTTGGGCAGGGGAAGATCGATCACTGAAGCTTTCTTT. The entire variable domain, with the rest obtained from reference TRBV5-6 and TRBJ1-1, is as follows: DAGVTQSPTHLIKTRGQQVTLRCSPKSGHDTVSWYQQALGQGPQFIFQYYEEEERQRGNFPDRFSGHQFPNYSSELNVNALLLGDSALYLCASSLGRGRSITEAFFGQGTRLTVV.

The chain employs TRBV7-9 and TRBJ1-3; maybe TRBD1 (6 bases). The CDR3 length is 14 residues. V gave up 5 bases and J gave up 3 bases, with 11 bases separating them. The germline V gene encodes CDR1 SEHNR and CDR2 FQNEAQ (reference sequence). The CDR3 here is CASSATGIGNTIYF. In DNA, the CDR3 is TGTGCCAGCAGCGCCACAGGGATTGGAAACACCATATATTTT.

CDR3 residues: CASSLAGAPPGGGYGYTF. The CDR3 DNA follows: TGTGCCAGCAGCTTAGCGGGGGCCCCTCCGGGGGGCGGCTATGGCTACACCTTC. The chain is built from TRBV7-9 and TRBJ1-2, with D possibly matching TRBD1 (6 bases). The germline V gene encodes CDR1 SEHNR and CDR2 FQNEAQ (reference sequence). V was pared by 0 bases and J by 4 bases, with 21 bases between. The CDR3 has 18 amino acids.

The V call is TRBV3-1 (or the pseudogene TRBV3-2), the J call TRBJ2-1, with 12 bases that match TRBD2. Germline CDR1 is LGHDT and CDR2 is YNNKEL (reference sequence). The junction had 7 bases not matched to a gene; V was cut back by 6 bases and J by 1 base. CDR3 size: 17 residues. This CDR3 is CASSRTSGGSSYNEQFF. CDR3 coding DNA: TGTGCCAGCAGTCGTACTAGCGGGGGGTCTTCCTACAATGAGCAGTTCTTC.

J is TRBJ2-7 and V is TRBV4-1; D call uncertain. Germline V gene data show CDR1 as MGHRA and CDR2 as YSYEKL. The V end was cut by 4 bases, the J end by 5 bases, with 12 bases between. The CDR3 consists of 13 residues. CDR3 DNA sequence: TGCGCCAGCAGCCCAACTGGTCTTGACGAGCAGTACTTC. Translated, it gives CASSPTGLDEQYF.

The chain couples TRBV18 to TRBJ2-6; TRBD1 matches at 11 bases. This CDR3 comprises 20 residues. The ends lost 2 bases at V and 4 bases at J; junction bases unmatched: 13. CDR1 KGHSH and CDR2 LQKENI come from the germline V gene. The CDR3 sequence is CASSPSSPFGQGAGANVLTF. In DNA form, the CDR3 reads TGTGCCAGCTCACCATCTTCCCCTTTTGGACAGGGGGCAGGGGCCAACGTCCTGACTTTC.

The rearrangement uses TRBV7-3 and TRBJ2-1; 10 bases are shared with TRBD2. V lost 2 bases to trimming and J lost 5 bases; unmatched junction nucleotides: 9. The CDR3 sequence is 17 residues long. CDR1 and CDR2 from the germline V gene are SGHTA and FQGTGA. The CDR3 is CASSLGLAGASHNEQFF. The CDR3 DNA reads as TGTGCCAGCAGCTTAGGGCTAGCGGGAGCGTCGCACAATGAGCAGTTCTTC.

The chain recombines TRBV7-9 with TRBJ2-3; D may be TRBD1 (6 bases). Germline-derived CDR1 and CDR2 are SEHNR and FQNEAQ (reference sequence). Trimming took 1 base from V and 2 from J, leaving 16 bases between them. This CDR3 spans 17 amino acids. CDR3 protein: CASSLDRDPTSTDTQYF. CDR3 coding DNA: TGTGCCAGCAGCTTAGACAGGGACCCAACTTCCACAGATACGCAGTATTTT.

This clone has more than one count but fewer than ten. The genes are TRBV19 and TRBJ1-5; a weak D match, TRBD1 (5 bases). V shed 3 bases and J shed 5 bases, with 11 bases lying between them. The length of the CDR3 is 14 residues. Germline-derived CDR1 and CDR2 are LNHDA and SQIVND (reference sequence). In nucleotides, the CDR3 is TGTGCCAGTAGTATTGGCAGGGACTATCAGCCCCAGCATTTT. It is translated as CASSIGRDYQPQHF.